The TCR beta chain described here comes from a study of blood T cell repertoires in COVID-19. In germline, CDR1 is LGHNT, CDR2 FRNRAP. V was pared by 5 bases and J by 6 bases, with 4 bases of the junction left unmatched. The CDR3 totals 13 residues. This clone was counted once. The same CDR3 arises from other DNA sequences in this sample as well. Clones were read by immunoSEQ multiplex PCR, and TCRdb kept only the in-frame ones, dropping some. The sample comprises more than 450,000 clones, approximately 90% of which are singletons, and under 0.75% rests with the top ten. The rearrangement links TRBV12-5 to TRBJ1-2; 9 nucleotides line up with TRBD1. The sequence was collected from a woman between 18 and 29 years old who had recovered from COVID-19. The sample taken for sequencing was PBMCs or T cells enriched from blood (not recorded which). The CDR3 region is CASGLTGGDGYTF. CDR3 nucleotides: TGTGCTAGTGGTCTTACAGGGGGCGATGGCTACACCTTC.